Listed below are T cell receptor beta chains from one sample, sequenced in a study of T-cell memory formation after mild COVID-19. TCRdb fed the 5' RACE reads into MiXCR, producing one record per CDR3 protein. The profile shows roughly 350,000 distinct CDR3 sequences, around 21% of them singletons. The sequencing input was PBMCs or a T cell subset sorted from them (not recorded which). These receptors all come from an adult woman who had mild COVID-19 (a few samples of this study predate the infection). Cell type and time point are not known. The CDR3 runs from the conserved cysteine through the conserved F or W. D genes are given only for firm matches. Clone size is shown for a subset of rows, as once, few, many or a class of expanded clone.

v_call: TRBV9
j_call: TRBJ2-7
d_call: TRBD2
clone_size: -
cdr3_nt: TGTGCCAGCAGCCAAACTAGCGGGGGTTTCTACGAGCAGTACTTC
cdr3_aa: CASSQTSGGFYEQYF

v_call: TRBV7-3
j_call: TRBJ2-6
d_call: -
clone_size: -
cdr3_nt: TGTGCCAGCAGCTCCCCTTCGAAAACCGGTTCTGGGGCCAACGTCCTGACTTTC
cdr3_aa: CASSSPSKTGSGANVLTF

v_call: TRBV10-3
j_call: TRBJ2-7
d_call: -
clone_size: -
cdr3_nt: TGTGCCACCCGGGACACAGAGGATATTGGGGAGCAGTACTTC
cdr3_aa: CATRDTEDIGEQYF

v_call: TRBV4-3
j_call: TRBJ2-1
d_call: TRBD2
clone_size: few
cdr3_nt: TGCGCCAGCAGCCAAGAGTCACTAGCGCCCAGTTCCTACAATGAGCAGTTCTTC
cdr3_aa: CASSQESLAPSSYNEQFF

v_call: TRBV6-2/TRBV6-3
j_call: TRBJ1-1
d_call: -
clone_size: few
cdr3_nt: TGTGCCAGCAGTTACTCGTTCTTGGGCGAGAACACTGAAGCTTTCTTT
cdr3_aa: CASSYSFLGENTEAFF

v_call: TRBV9
j_call: TRBJ2-3
d_call: TRBD2
clone_size: -
cdr3_nt: TGTGCCAGCAGCGCCGCTAGCGGACGCACAGATACGCAGTATTTT
cdr3_aa: CASSAASGRTDTQYF

v_call: TRBV5-6
j_call: TRBJ1-5
d_call: -
clone_size: -
cdr3_nt: TGTGCCAGCAGCTTGCGGTGGAGCAATCAGCCCCAGCATTTT
cdr3_aa: CASSLRWSNQPQHF

v_call: TRBV6-2/TRBV6-3
j_call: TRBJ1-2
d_call: -
clone_size: few
cdr3_nt: TGTGCCAGCAGTTACTCAGGAGTAGCTAACTATGGCTACACCTTC
cdr3_aa: CASSYSGVANYGYTF

v_call: TRBV12-3/TRBV12-4
j_call: TRBJ2-7
d_call: -
clone_size: -
cdr3_nt: TGTGCCAGCAGTGACAACCAGGGGAACGAGCAGTACTTC
cdr3_aa: CASSDNQGNEQYF

v_call: TRBV9
j_call: TRBJ1-1
d_call: TRBD1
clone_size: -
cdr3_nt: TGTGCCAGCAGCGTGGGGGACAGCAACACTGAAGCTTTCTTT
cdr3_aa: CASSVGDSNTEAFF

v_call: TRBV19
j_call: TRBJ1-5
d_call: TRBD1
clone_size: few
cdr3_nt: TGTGCCAGTAACACTAGGGACAGGACGAAGCCCCAGCATTTT
cdr3_aa: CASNTRDRTKPQHF

v_call: TRBV7-6
j_call: TRBJ2-7
d_call: -
clone_size: -
cdr3_nt: TGTGCCAGCAGCTCGCAGGGGCAAAGCTCCTACGAGCAGTACTTC
cdr3_aa: CASSSQGQSSYEQYF

v_call: TRBV20-1
j_call: TRBJ2-3
d_call: -
clone_size: -
cdr3_nt: TGCAGTGCTGCACCGGGACCAATTTTTATTGATACGCAGTATTTT
cdr3_aa: CSAAPGPIFIDTQYF

v_call: TRBV3-1
j_call: TRBJ2-3
d_call: -
clone_size: many
cdr3_nt: TGTGCCAGCAGCCAAGTTTCACTAGCTAGCACAGATACGCAGTATTTT
cdr3_aa: CASSQVSLASTDTQYF

v_call: TRBV11-2
j_call: TRBJ2-3
d_call: TRBD2
clone_size: -
cdr3_nt: TGTGCCAGCAGCCCTTGGACTAGCGAGGCAGATACGCAGTATTTT
cdr3_aa: CASSPWTSEADTQYF

v_call: TRBV6-2/TRBV6-3
j_call: TRBJ1-1
d_call: -
clone_size: few
cdr3_nt: TGTGCCAGCATCCAAAACACTGAAGCTTTCTTT
cdr3_aa: CASIQNTEAFF

v_call: TRBV9
j_call: TRBJ1-2
d_call: -
clone_size: -
cdr3_nt: TGTGCCAGCAGCGTAGAGGCTTTGGGGATTGGTGGCTACACCTTC
cdr3_aa: CASSVEALGIGGYTF

v_call: TRBV27
j_call: TRBJ1-6
d_call: TRBD1
clone_size: -
cdr3_nt: TGTGCCAGCAGTCTGAGACAGGGTACAGGTTCACCCCTCCACTTT
cdr3_aa: CASSLRQGTGSPLHF

v_call: TRBV9
j_call: TRBJ2-2
d_call: TRBD1
clone_size: -
cdr3_nt: TGTGCCAGCAGCGCTGGGACAGCAAGGAACACCGGGGAGCTGTTTTTT
cdr3_aa: CASSAGTARNTGELFF

v_call: TRBV10-3
j_call: TRBJ1-5
d_call: TRBD1
clone_size: few
cdr3_nt: TGTGCCATCAGCCCCGCGGTGGGGACAGGGGGCCATCAGCCCCAGCATTTT
cdr3_aa: CAISPAVGTGGHQPQHF

v_call: TRBV7-2
j_call: TRBJ2-7
d_call: -
clone_size: -
cdr3_nt: TGTGCCAGCAGCCTAAGGGGACTCCGGGGCGAGCAGTACTTC
cdr3_aa: CASSLRGLRGEQYF

v_call: TRBV2
j_call: TRBJ1-5
d_call: -
clone_size: few
cdr3_nt: TGTGCCAGCATAGAGCCCCAGCATTTT
cdr3_aa: CASIEPQHF

v_call: TRBV7-2
j_call: TRBJ2-2
d_call: -
clone_size: -
cdr3_nt: TGTGCCAGCAGCTCACTAGGAGGAAGCGCCGGGGAGCTGTTTTTT
cdr3_aa: CASSSLGGSAGELFF

v_call: TRBV2
j_call: TRBJ2-1
d_call: TRBD2
clone_size: many
cdr3_nt: TGTGCCAGCAGTCCACCGGGACTAGGCAATGAGCAGTTCTTC
cdr3_aa: CASSPPGLGNEQFF

v_call: TRBV10-3
j_call: TRBJ2-4
d_call: -
clone_size: few
cdr3_nt: TGTGCCATCAGTGAAACCATTACAGTAGCCAAAAACATTCAGTACTTC
cdr3_aa: CAISETITVAKNIQYF

v_call: TRBV6-5
j_call: TRBJ2-3
d_call: -
clone_size: few
cdr3_nt: TGTGCCAGCAGTCACACCCGCGGCACAGATACGCAGTATTTT
cdr3_aa: CASSHTRGTDTQYF

v_call: TRBV9
j_call: TRBJ2-5
d_call: TRBD2
clone_size: -
cdr3_nt: TGTGCCAGCAGCCCCACAGCTAGCGGGATTTTACAAGAGACCCAGTACTTC
cdr3_aa: CASSPTASGILQETQYF

v_call: TRBV12-3/TRBV12-4
j_call: TRBJ2-1
d_call: -
clone_size: few
cdr3_nt: TGTGCCAGCAGTTTAGTTTCGAGCTCCTACAATGAGCAGTTCTTC
cdr3_aa: CASSLVSSSYNEQFF

v_call: TRBV4-1
j_call: TRBJ1-6
d_call: -
clone_size: -
cdr3_nt: TGCGCCAGCGACCAGGGGATCGGGAATTCACCCCTCCACTTT
cdr3_aa: CASDQGIGNSPLHF

v_call: TRBV6-6
j_call: TRBJ2-5
d_call: -
clone_size: many
cdr3_nt: TGTGCCAGCAGTTACGAGCTATACCAAGAGACCCAGTACTTC
cdr3_aa: CASSYELYQETQYF

v_call: TRBV29-1
j_call: TRBJ2-3
d_call: TRBD2
clone_size: few
cdr3_nt: TGCAGCGCTATGTCTTTAGCGGGAGTAAGGGCAGATACGCAGTATTTT
cdr3_aa: CSAMSLAGVRADTQYF

v_call: TRBV7-6
j_call: TRBJ2-2
d_call: TRBD2
clone_size: few
cdr3_nt: TGTGCCAGCAGCCTCGGGACTAGCTTAGATGTCGGGGAGCTGTTTTTT
cdr3_aa: CASSLGTSLDVGELFF

v_call: TRBV27
j_call: TRBJ2-7
d_call: -
clone_size: few
cdr3_nt: TGTGCCAGCAGTTTGTTGGGAGAAGAGCAGTACTTC
cdr3_aa: CASSLLGEEQYF

v_call: TRBV20-1
j_call: TRBJ2-7
d_call: -
clone_size: -
cdr3_nt: TGCAGTGCTAGCATGTGGCATGGGACCCTCGAGCAGTACTTC
cdr3_aa: CSASMWHGTLEQYF

v_call: TRBV5-1
j_call: TRBJ2-3
d_call: -
clone_size: -
cdr3_nt: TGCGCCAGCAGCGCCGGGACCGCCCTGGAGGATACGCAGTATTTT
cdr3_aa: CASSAGTALEDTQYF

v_call: TRBV4-1
j_call: TRBJ2-7
d_call: TRBD1
clone_size: few
cdr3_nt: TGCGCCAGCAGCCAAGGGACAGGGGGAACCTACGAGCAGTACTTC
cdr3_aa: CASSQGTGGTYEQYF

v_call: TRBV2
j_call: TRBJ1-1
d_call: -
clone_size: many
cdr3_nt: TGTGCCAGCCGAAGGACAGTGAACACTGAAGCTTTCTTT
cdr3_aa: CASRRTVNTEAFF

v_call: TRBV21-1
j_call: TRBJ2-1
d_call: -
clone_size: -
cdr3_nt: TGTGCCAGCAGCAAAGGTGGACAGAGCTCCTACAATGAGCAGTTCTTC
cdr3_aa: CASSKGGQSSYNEQFF

v_call: TRBV13
j_call: TRBJ2-7
d_call: TRBD2
clone_size: -
cdr3_nt: TGTGCCAGCAGCTCGCCGGTTACTAGCGGGAAGAGCTCCTACGAGCAGTACTTC
cdr3_aa: CASSSPVTSGKSSYEQYF

v_call: TRBV10-3
j_call: TRBJ1-1
d_call: -
clone_size: -
cdr3_nt: TGTGCCATCAAGTGGGCGGAGAACACTGAAGCTTTCTTT
cdr3_aa: CAIKWAENTEAFF

v_call: TRBV18
j_call: TRBJ2-1
d_call: TRBD2
clone_size: -
cdr3_nt: TGTGCCAGCTCTGGGCGGGAGGGCCACTCCTACAATGAGCAGTTCTTC
cdr3_aa: CASSGREGHSYNEQFF

v_call: TRBV4-2
j_call: TRBJ1-5
d_call: TRBD1
clone_size: -
cdr3_nt: TGTGCCAGCAGAAGCGGACAGGGCAGGGGAAGCAATCAGCCCCAGCATTTT
cdr3_aa: CASRSGQGRGSNQPQHF

v_call: TRBV7-9
j_call: TRBJ1-1
d_call: -
clone_size: few
cdr3_nt: TGTGCCACCATGACCCCCGTGGGAGAGAAGAACACTGAAGCTTTCTTT
cdr3_aa: CATMTPVGEKNTEAFF

v_call: TRBV6-2/TRBV6-3
j_call: TRBJ2-5
d_call: -
clone_size: few
cdr3_nt: TGTGCCAGCAGTCAAGGGGGACCCGGGTTGGTGACCCAGTACTTC
cdr3_aa: CASSQGGPGLVTQYF

v_call: TRBV12-5
j_call: TRBJ1-3
d_call: -
clone_size: -
cdr3_nt: TGTGCTAGTGGCTCGGTAGGAAACACCATATATTTT
cdr3_aa: CASGSVGNTIYF

v_call: TRBV5-1
j_call: TRBJ2-3
d_call: -
clone_size: -
cdr3_nt: TGCGCCAGCAGGTGGAGCACAGATACGCAGTATTTT
cdr3_aa: CASRWSTDTQYF

v_call: TRBV20-1
j_call: TRBJ2-1
d_call: -
clone_size: -
cdr3_nt: TGCAGTGCTAGAGATGGGGCCGGGAGCGGTGTGAATGAGCAGTTCTTC
cdr3_aa: CSARDGAGSGVNEQFF

v_call: TRBV12-3/TRBV12-4
j_call: TRBJ2-7
d_call: -
clone_size: few
cdr3_nt: TGTGCCAGCAGTTTAACTGTGGACGAGCAGTACTTC
cdr3_aa: CASSLTVDEQYF

v_call: TRBV5-1
j_call: TRBJ2-1
d_call: -
clone_size: many
cdr3_nt: TGCGCCAGCAGCCGTGAGCCAGGGCTCTGGGACAATGAGCAGTTCTTC
cdr3_aa: CASSREPGLWDNEQFF

v_call: TRBV5-4
j_call: TRBJ2-1
d_call: TRBD2
clone_size: -
cdr3_nt: TGTGCCAGCAGCTTGAAACTAGCGGGATGGGGATGGAAGGCTGAGCAGTTCTTC
cdr3_aa: CASSLKLAGWGWKAEQFF

v_call: TRBV9
j_call: TRBJ1-1
d_call: -
clone_size: -
cdr3_nt: TGTGCCAGCAGCACCCTGGGGCAGGGCTGGAACACTGAAGCTTTCTTT
cdr3_aa: CASSTLGQGWNTEAFF

v_call: TRBV4-3
j_call: TRBJ2-1
d_call: TRBD2
clone_size: few
cdr3_nt: TGCGCCAGCAGCCAAGAACTAGCGGGAGATGAGCAGTTCTTC
cdr3_aa: CASSQELAGDEQFF

v_call: TRBV7-7
j_call: TRBJ2-3
d_call: -
clone_size: few
cdr3_nt: TGTGCCAGCAGCTTAGCGGGGCCCTCGGATACGCAGTATTTT
cdr3_aa: CASSLAGPSDTQYF

v_call: TRBV7-9
j_call: TRBJ2-5
d_call: -
clone_size: -
cdr3_nt: TGTGCCAGCAGCTTAAGGTTGGGAGAGACCCAGTACTTC
cdr3_aa: CASSLRLGETQYF

v_call: TRBV5-4
j_call: TRBJ1-4
d_call: TRBD1
clone_size: -
cdr3_nt: TGTGCCAGCAGCTCGAAGGACAGGGGGCCGGAAAAACTGTTTTTT
cdr3_aa: CASSSKDRGPEKLFF

v_call: TRBV4-1
j_call: TRBJ2-4
d_call: -
clone_size: once
cdr3_nt: TGCGCCAGCAGCCAAGATAAAGACGGGGAGATAAACATTCAGTACTTC
cdr3_aa: CASSQDKDGEINIQYF

v_call: TRBV5-4
j_call: TRBJ2-3
d_call: TRBD2
clone_size: -
cdr3_nt: TGTGCCAGCAGCGACTCACAGCGGGGTACCACAGATACGCAGTATTTT
cdr3_aa: CASSDSQRGTTDTQYF

v_call: TRBV29-1
j_call: TRBJ1-1
d_call: -
clone_size: few
cdr3_nt: TGCAGCGGGCGAGACGTGGAGCCTAAAGCTTTCTTT
cdr3_aa: CSGRDVEPKAFF